The clone carrying this T cell receptor (beta chain) showed up just a few times. Antigen specificity is unknown. Treatment specified: some 20 received Ad26.COV2.S at low or high dose, single or two shots; about 5 received placebo; per-sample allocation not given. Day 63 after the first vaccine or placebo injection was the time point for sampling. This person who donated was an adult of 18-55 years in Boston. This sample was taken from a study of Ad26.COV2.S vaccination and SARS-CoV-2 variants. Overall study results and limits: Vaccine and placebo recipients had comparable breadth of non-spike TCRs. There was a possibility that the TCR breadth and depth analyses underestimated total T cell responses.

Germline V gene sequence: CDR1 SGHTA, CDR2 FQGNSA. Germline trimming cut 5 bases from V and 5 bases from J; bases unmatched to any gene: 8. CDR3 length: 15 residues. The assay was immunoSEQ multiplex PCR, and TCRdb's table has in-frame clones only and misses some. The data hold around 420,000 clones, with approximately 88% observed a single time. The TCR originated in a person between 18 and 59 years old who received the Ad26.COV2.S COVID-19 vaccine or a placebo. The sample consisted of peripheral blood, taken in a trial of Ad26.COV2.S vaccine versus placebo. The chain links TRBV7-2 to TRBJ2-3; 9 bases agree with TRBD2. CDR3 sequence: CASSSLAGNQDTQYF. The CDR3 region has the DNA TGTGCCAGCAGCAGCCTAGCGGGGAATCAAGATACGCAGTATTTT.